The clone carrying this TCR beta chain was detected only a few times. The target antigen is unknown. The data derive from a study of T-cell memory formation after mild COVID-19. TCRdb fed the 5' RACE reads into MiXCR, producing one record per CDR3 protein. The data hold approximately 150,000 distinct CDR3 sequences, with 15% to 20% observed a single time. The study's findings and limits: Pre-infection memory harbored some responding clones, suggesting cross-reactive memory joined. The study found balanced CD4/CD8 in clones contracting day 15 to 85 and a CD4+ lean in later expanders. Contracting CD4+ clones were located mainly in CM and EM, and CD8+ clones in EMRA.

What was sequenced was PBMCs or a T cell subset sorted from them (not recorded which). The source of this sequence is an adult woman who had mild COVID-19 (a few samples of this study predate the infection). Cell type and time point are not known.

CDR3 loop: CASREQADYEQYF. The CDR3 nucleotides are TGTGCCAGCAGGGAGCAGGCAGACTACGAGCAGTACTTC. The chain uses TRBV6-2 or TRBV6-3 and TRBJ2-7, with D unresolved. The CDR3 is made up of 13 amino acids. Germline V gene lookup returns CDR1 MNHEY and CDR2 SVGEGT. Trimming pared 6 bases from V and 3 bases from J, leaving 12 bases between.